The 17 T cell receptor beta chains given below trace back to one sample, sequenced in a study of blood T cell repertoires in COVID-19 (dated by TCRdb to 2020 to 2022). Library prep was done by the immunoSEQ multiplex PCR assay. The clones in this table, taken by TCRdb from immuneACCESS, are in-frame only. Not every clone is retained; where verified, under half of the shortfall comes from an unresolved V gene, and the cause of the rest is unknown. Across this sample there are over 100,000 clones, with approximately 80% seen only once. Together, the top ten hold under 7% of the sample. Material for sequencing was peripheral blood. These receptor sequences come from a woman aged 50 to 60 with acute or convalescent COVID-19.

The rearrangement uses TRBV7-7 and TRBJ2-1; possible D gene TRBD1, 6 bases. The CDR3 extends over 15 amino acids. Germline V gene lookup returns CDR1 SSHAT and CDR2 FNYEAQ (reference sequence). The V end lost 5 bases, the J end lost 2 bases, and 13 bases lay between the germline ends. The CDR3 DNA sequence: TGTGCCAGCAGCCTTCTACAGGGTGCCTACAATGAGCAGTTCTTC. Translating gives CASSLLQGAYNEQFF.

This rearrangement joins TRBV9 to TRBJ1-3, with D possibly TRBD1 on 5 matching bases. This CDR3 region has 16 residues. CDR1 and CDR2 from the germline V gene are SGDLS and YYNGEE. Between the trimmed V and J ends, which lost 4 bases and 4 bases, there was a span of 18 bases. The CDR3 protein is CASSPRGDSGGNTIYF. Written as DNA, the CDR3 is TGTGCCAGCAGCCCCCGGGGGGACTCGGGCGGAAACACCATATATTTT. Full variable domain (remainder filled in from reference TRBV9 and TRBJ1-3): DSGVTQTPKHLITATGQRVTLRCSPRSGDLSVYWYQQSLDQGLQFLIQYYNGEERAKGNILERFSAQQFPDLHSELNLSSLELGDSALYFCASSPRGDSGGNTIYFGEGSWLTVV.

V usage is TRBV19 and J usage is TRBJ1-6, with 8 bases fitting TRBD1. Germline CDR1 is LNHDA and CDR2 is SQIVND (reference sequence). V shed 6 bases and J 5 bases; nucleotides not matched to a gene: 3. The CDR3 length is 14 residues. CDR3 in amino acids: CASRDRVDNSPLHF. As DNA, the CDR3 is TGTGCCAGTAGGGACAGGGTGGATAATTCACCCCTCCACTTT.

This rearrangement joins TRBV11-2 to TRBJ1-1; D possibly corresponds to TRBD1 (6 bases). The CDR3 spans 13 residues. The ends were cut back, 5 bases at V and 11 bases at J, with 18 bases in the middle. Germline V gene lookup returns CDR1 SGHAT and CDR2 FQNNGV. This CDR3 reads CASSLSSGGRAFF. CDR3 nucleotides: TGTGCCAGCAGCCTGAGTTCGGGGGGCCGGGCTTTCTTT. Variable domain in full (rest from reference TRBV11-2 and TRBJ1-1): EAGVAQSPRYKIIEKRQSVAFWCNPISGHATLYWYQQILGQGPKLLIQFQNNGVVDDSQLPKDRFSAERLKGVDSTLKIQPAKLEDSAVYLCASSLSSGGRAFFGQGTRLTVV.

The V call is TRBV6-5, the J call TRBJ2-1; 12 bases map to TRBD1. The V segment lost 4 bases and the J segment 9 bases; nucleotides outside the gene matches: 7. The length of the CDR3 is 15 residues. CDR1 and CDR2 from the germline V gene are MNHEY and SVGAGI. CDR3: CASSSPGTGGAEQFF. CDR3 in DNA: TGTGCCAGCAGTTCCCCCGGGACAGGGGGCGCTGAGCAGTTCTTC.

This clone was recorded only once. The gene calls are TRBV5-1 and TRBJ1-1; 9 nucleotides agree with TRBD1. The germline V gene encodes CDR1 SGHRS and CDR2 YFSETQ. The trim removed 3 bases at V and 4 bases at J, leaving 7 bases unmatched. This CDR3 has 15 residues. The CDR3 coding sequence is TGCGCCAGCAGCTCTTGGGACAGGGTCCCCACTGAAGCTTTCTTT. Translated: CASSSWDRVPTEAFF.

CDR3 sequence (DNA): TGTGCCACCAGCCCCTTCGGGAGGGGGCGGACGAACACTGAAGCTTTCTTT. Translation gives CATSPFGRGRTNTEAFF. The chain couples TRBV15 to TRBJ1-1, with 7 bases that match TRBD1. Losses at the gene ends were 5 bases for V and 1 base for J; bases not matched to a gene: 13. Germline-derived CDR1 and CDR2 are LNHNV and YYDKDF (reference sequence). This CDR3 contains 17 residues.

The chain carries TRBV5-5 and TRBJ1-5; tentative D call: TRBD1 (6 bases). The V end lost 4 bases, the J end lost 4 bases, and 15 bases lay between the germline ends. This CDR3 contains 15 residues. Germline V CDR1 and CDR2: SGHKS, YYEKEE (reference sequence). The CDR3 region is CASSPRGTTNQPQHF. The CDR3 DNA reads as TGTGCCAGCAGCCCCCGTGGGACAACTAATCAGCCCCAGCATTTT.

This clone was observed a few times. V is TRBV19 and J is TRBJ1-3; D possibly corresponds to TRBD1 (5 bases). CDR1 and CDR2 from the germline V gene are LNHDA and SQIVND (reference sequence). The V end was cut by 5 bases, the J end by 0 bases, with 14 bases between. The CDR3 is made up of 16 amino acids. CDR3: CASSDINRFSGNTIYF. The DNA for the CDR3 is TGTGCCAGTAGTGACATCAACAGGTTCTCTGGAAACACCATATATTTT.

The chain combines TRBV10-3 with TRBJ1-2; 9 bases are shared with TRBD1. Germline loops: CDR1 ENHRY, CDR2 SYGVKD. V trimming: 6 bases; J trimming: 1 base; junction bases outside the gene matches: 3. CDR3 length equals 14 residues. The CDR3 region is CAISTTGGNYGYTF. The CDR3 region has the DNA TGTGCCATCAGCACGACAGGGGGTAACTATGGCTACACCTTC.

The chain recombines TRBV6-5 with TRBJ1-1; 8 nucleotides match TRBD1. Germline loops: CDR1 MNHEY, CDR2 SVGAGI. The V gene end was trimmed by 10 bases and the J gene end by 1 base; junction bases not matched to a gene: 5. The CDR3 loop spans 13 amino acids. The CDR3 DNA is TGTGCCACCATGGGACAGGCGAACACTGAAGCTTTCTTT. Protein: CATMGQANTEAFF.

This rearrangement joins TRBV7-2 to TRBJ1-2; unclear D gene. Trimming took 3 bases from V and 3 from J, leaving 14 bases between them. CDR3 length: 15 amino acids. Germline V gives CDR1 SGHTA, CDR2 FQGNSA. CDR3 protein: CASSLYAAADYGYTF. As DNA, the CDR3 is TGTGCCAGCAGCTTGTATGCAGCGGCGGACTATGGCTACACCTTC.

The chain carries TRBV5-1 and TRBJ2-1; 8 bases are shared with TRBD1. The CDR3 has 15 residues. The trim removed 2 bases at V and 3 bases at J, leaving 4 bases unmatched. The V gene's germline CDR1 is SGHRS and CDR2 YFSETQ. The CDR3 spells CASSFRTGSYNEQFF. The CDR3 coding sequence is TGCGCCAGCAGCTTCAGGACAGGGAGCTACAATGAGCAGTTCTTC.

The chain is built from TRBV3-1 (or the pseudogene TRBV3-2) and TRBJ1-1, with a possible D match to TRBD1 (5 bases). V was shortened by 4 bases and J by 4 bases, with 10 bases between the two germline ends. The CDR3 runs 13 residues. Germline CDR1 reads LGHDT; CDR2 reads YNNKEL (reference sequence). Here the CDR3 reads CASSPRASTEAFF. Written as DNA, the CDR3 is TGTGCCAGCAGCCCCAGGGCTTCCACTGAAGCTTTCTTT.

This chain connects TRBV28 to TRBJ2-1; D is possibly TRBD2 (6 bases). Trimming left V 3 bases short and J 8 bases short, with 20 bases between. Germline CDR1 and CDR2: MDHEN and SYDVKM. The CDR3 runs 16 residues. The CDR3 DNA reads as TGTGCCAGCAGTTTCAAGCCCCCGGGTCGGGGGTATGAGCAGTTCTTC. It yields the protein CASSFKPPGRGYEQFF. The full variable domain, completed using reference TRBV28 and TRBJ2-1, is DVKVTQSSRYLVKRTGEKVFLECVQDMDHENMFWYRQDPGLGLRLIYFSYDVKMKEKGDIPEGYSVSREKKERFSLILESASTNQTSMYLCASSFKPPGRGYEQFFGPGTRLTVL.

The chain joins TRBV5-8 to TRBJ1-4; D possibly corresponds to TRBD1 (5 bases). Germline CDR1 and CDR2: SGHTS and YDEGEE. With 4 bases removed from V and 8 bases from J, the gap between germline ends came to 18 bases. The CDR3 extends over 15 amino acids. CDR3 DNA sequence: TGTGCCAGCAGCGCAGACAGACATGGAAACGAAAAACTGTTTTTT. This codes for CASSADRHGNEKLFF.

This clone occurred a few times. This CDR3 is also generated by other DNA sequences in the sample. This chain uses TRBV28 with TRBJ1-2, with D possibly matching TRBD1 (5 bases). This CDR3 is 12 amino acids long. V was clipped by 3 bases and J by 8 bases, with 10 bases between them. CDR1 is MDHEN, CDR2 SYDVKM, per germline. CDR3: CASSFGGDGYTF. CDR3 in DNA: TGTGCCAGCAGTTTCGGGGGGGACGGCTACACCTTC.